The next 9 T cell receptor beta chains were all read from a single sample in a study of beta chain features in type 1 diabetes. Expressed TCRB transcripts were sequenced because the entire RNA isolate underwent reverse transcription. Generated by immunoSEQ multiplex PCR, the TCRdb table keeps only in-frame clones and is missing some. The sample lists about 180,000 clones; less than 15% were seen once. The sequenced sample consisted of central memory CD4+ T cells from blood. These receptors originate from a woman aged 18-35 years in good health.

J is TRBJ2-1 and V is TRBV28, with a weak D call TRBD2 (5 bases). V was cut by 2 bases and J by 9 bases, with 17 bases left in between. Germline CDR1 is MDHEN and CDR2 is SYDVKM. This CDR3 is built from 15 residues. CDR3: CASSLPGSQSGEQFF. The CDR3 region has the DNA TGTGCCAGCAGTTTACCGGGGAGTCAGTCCGGTGAGCAGTTCTTC.

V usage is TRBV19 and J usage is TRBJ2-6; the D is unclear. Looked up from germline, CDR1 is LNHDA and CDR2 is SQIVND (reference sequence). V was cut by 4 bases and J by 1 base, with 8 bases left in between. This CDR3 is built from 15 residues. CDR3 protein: CASSTGQSGANVLTF. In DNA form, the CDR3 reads TGTGCCAGTAGTACTGGGCAGTCTGGGGCCAACGTCCTGACTTTC.

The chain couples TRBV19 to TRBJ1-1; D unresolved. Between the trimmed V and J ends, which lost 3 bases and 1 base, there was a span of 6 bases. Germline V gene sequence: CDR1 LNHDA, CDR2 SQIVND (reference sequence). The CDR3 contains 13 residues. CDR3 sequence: CASSILRNTEAFF. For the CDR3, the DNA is TGTGCCAGTAGTATTCTCAGGAACACTGAAGCTTTCTTT.

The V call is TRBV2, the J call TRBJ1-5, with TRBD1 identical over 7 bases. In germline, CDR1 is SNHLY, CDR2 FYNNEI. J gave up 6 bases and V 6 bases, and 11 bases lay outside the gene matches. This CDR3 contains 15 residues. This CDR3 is CASRAERGRGQPQHF. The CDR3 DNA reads TGTGCCAGCAGGGCGGAAAGGGGGCGAGGTCAGCCCCAGCATTTT.

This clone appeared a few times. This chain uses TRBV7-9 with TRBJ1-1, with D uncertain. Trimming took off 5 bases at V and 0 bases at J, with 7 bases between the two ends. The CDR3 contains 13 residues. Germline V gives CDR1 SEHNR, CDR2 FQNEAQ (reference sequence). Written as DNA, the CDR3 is TGTGCCAGCAGCACCCAGGTGAACACTGAAGCTTTCTTT. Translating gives CASSTQVNTEAFF.

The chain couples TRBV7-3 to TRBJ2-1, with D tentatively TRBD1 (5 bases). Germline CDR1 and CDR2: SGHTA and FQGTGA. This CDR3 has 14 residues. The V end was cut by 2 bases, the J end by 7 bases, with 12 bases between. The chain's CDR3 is CASSLVGRANEQFF. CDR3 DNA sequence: TGTGCCAGCAGCTTAGTGGGCAGGGCGAATGAGCAGTTCTTC.

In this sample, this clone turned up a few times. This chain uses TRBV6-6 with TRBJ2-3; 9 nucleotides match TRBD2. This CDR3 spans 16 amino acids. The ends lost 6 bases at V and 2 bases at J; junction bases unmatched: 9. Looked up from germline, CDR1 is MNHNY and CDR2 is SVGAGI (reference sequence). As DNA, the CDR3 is TGTGCCAGCAGCCGAGTGACTAGCGGAAACACAGATACGCAGTATTTT. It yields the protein CASSRVTSGNTDTQYF.

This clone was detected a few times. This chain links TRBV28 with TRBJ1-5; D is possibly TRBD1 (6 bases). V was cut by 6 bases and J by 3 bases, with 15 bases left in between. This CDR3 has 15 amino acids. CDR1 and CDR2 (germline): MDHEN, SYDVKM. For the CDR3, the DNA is TGTGCCAGCAGAACAAACCGGGACATCAATCAGCCCCAGCATTTT. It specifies CASRTNRDINQPQHF.

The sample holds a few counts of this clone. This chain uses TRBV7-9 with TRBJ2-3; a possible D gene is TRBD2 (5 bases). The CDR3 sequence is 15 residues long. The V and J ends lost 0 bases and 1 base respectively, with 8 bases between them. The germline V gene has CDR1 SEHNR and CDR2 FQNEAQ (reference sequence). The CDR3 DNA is TGTGCCAGCAGCTTAGCTGGACTTGGCACAGATACGCAGTATTTT. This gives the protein CASSLAGLGTDTQYF.